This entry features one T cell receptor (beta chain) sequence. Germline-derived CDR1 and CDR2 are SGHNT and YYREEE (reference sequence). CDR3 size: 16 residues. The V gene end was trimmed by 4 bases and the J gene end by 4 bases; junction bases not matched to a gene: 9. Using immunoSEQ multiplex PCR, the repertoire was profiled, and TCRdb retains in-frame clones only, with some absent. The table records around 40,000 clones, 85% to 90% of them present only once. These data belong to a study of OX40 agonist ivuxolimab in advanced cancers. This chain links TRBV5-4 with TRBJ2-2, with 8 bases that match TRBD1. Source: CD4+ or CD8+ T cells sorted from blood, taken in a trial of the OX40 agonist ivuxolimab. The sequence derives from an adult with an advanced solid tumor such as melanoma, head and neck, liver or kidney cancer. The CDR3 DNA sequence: TGTGCCAGCAGCAGACGGGACAGGAGGCCCACCGGGGAGCTGTTTTTT. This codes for CASSRRDRRPTGELFF.